A selection of T cell receptor beta chains follows, all from one sample in a study of shared clonotypes between healthy human individuals. The assay was immunoSEQ multiplex PCR, and TCRdb's table has in-frame clones only and misses some. The table includes 2 million to 2.5 million clones, 80% to 95% detected once. The specimen was naive CD4+ T cells from PBMCs. The receptor source for this set is a man between 18 and 35 years old in good health. Some clones in this sample may be carry-over from other donors' samples. Each CDR3 is given with its conserved first and last residue. The D gene is left open where the match is weak. Some rows have no size entry. The others give once, few or many, or a class for an expanded clone.

d_gene: NA; abundance: once; v_gene: TRBV15; j_gene: TRBJ2-2; CDR3aa: CATSGTGYTGELFF; CDR3nt: TGTGCCACCAGCGGTACAGGGTACACCGGGGAGCTGTTTTTT
d_gene: NA; abundance: NA; v_gene: TRBV15; j_gene: TRBJ1-3; CDR3aa: CATSPGGFGNTIYF; CDR3nt: TGTGCCACCAGCCCGGGGGGATTTGGAAACACCATATATTTT
d_gene: TRBD1; abundance: once; v_gene: TRBV7-9; j_gene: TRBJ2-2; CDR3aa: CASSLAGGSGELFF; CDR3nt: TGTGCCAGCAGCTTGGCAGGGGGCAGCGGGGAGCTGTTTTTT
d_gene: NA; abundance: once; v_gene: TRBV2; j_gene: TRBJ2-1; CDR3aa: CASRTLGGRYNEQFF; CDR3nt: TGTGCCAGCAGAACTTTGGGGGGCCGCTACAATGAGCAGTTCTTC
d_gene: NA; abundance: NA; v_gene: TRBV18; j_gene: TRBJ2-5; CDR3aa: CASSPMLLGQETQYF; CDR3nt: TGTGCCAGCTCACCGATGCTTCTGGGGCAAGAGACCCAGTACTTC
d_gene: TRBD2; abundance: NA; v_gene: TRBV9; j_gene: TRBJ2-7; CDR3aa: CASSAPLTRRELYEQYF; CDR3nt: TGTGCCAGCAGCGCCCCCTTGACTAGGCGGGAGCTCTACGAGCAGTACTTC
d_gene: NA; abundance: NA; v_gene: TRBV18; j_gene: TRBJ1-3; CDR3aa: CASSPGRAGNTIYF; CDR3nt: TGTGCCAGCTCACCAGGGAGGGCTGGAAACACCATATATTTT
d_gene: NA; abundance: NA; v_gene: TRBV18; j_gene: TRBJ2-1; CDR3aa: CASSKRESSYNEQFF; CDR3nt: TGTGCCAGCTCAAAACGGGAGAGCTCCTACAATGAGCAGTTCTTC
d_gene: NA; abundance: NA; v_gene: TRBV5-4; j_gene: TRBJ2-3; CDR3aa: CASSPSAYTDTQYF; CDR3nt: TGTGCCAGCAGCCCTAGCGCTTACACAGATACGCAGTATTTT
d_gene: NA; abundance: NA; v_gene: TRBV15; j_gene: TRBJ2-7; CDR3aa: CATSRVGGEQYF; CDR3nt: TGTGCCACCAGCAGAGTCGGGGGCGAGCAGTACTTC
d_gene: TRBD1; abundance: NA; v_gene: TRBV5-4; j_gene: TRBJ2-1; CDR3aa: CASSWTGENEQFF; CDR3nt: TGTGCCAGCAGCTGGACAGGGGAGAATGAGCAGTTCTTC
d_gene: NA; abundance: NA; v_gene: TRBV6-1; j_gene: TRBJ1-1; CDR3aa: CASSDRGALNTEAFF; CDR3nt: TGTGCCAGCAGTGATAGGGGGGCCTTGAACACTGAAGCTTTCTTT
d_gene: TRBD1; abundance: NA; v_gene: TRBV27; j_gene: TRBJ2-5; CDR3aa: CASSSRTGRETQYF; CDR3nt: TGTGCCAGCAGTTCGAGGACAGGGAGGGAGACCCAGTACTTC
d_gene: TRBD1; abundance: NA; v_gene: TRBV5-1; j_gene: TRBJ2-3; CDR3aa: CASGTGQADTQYF; CDR3nt: TGCGCCAGCGGGACAGGGCAAGCAGATACGCAGTATTTT
d_gene: NA; abundance: once; v_gene: TRBV7-7; j_gene: TRBJ1-3; CDR3aa: CASSSSSGNTIYF; CDR3nt: TGTGCCAGCAGTTCCTCCTCTGGAAACACCATATATTTT
d_gene: NA; abundance: NA; v_gene: TRBV5-1; j_gene: TRBJ1-5; CDR3aa: CASSWDSNQPQHF; CDR3nt: TGCGCCAGCAGCTGGGACAGCAATCAGCCCCAGCATTTT
d_gene: NA; abundance: NA; v_gene: TRBV5-4; j_gene: TRBJ2-1; CDR3aa: CASSLNSRGGHEQFF; CDR3nt: TGTGCCAGCAGCTTGAATAGCAGGGGTGGGCATGAGCAGTTCTTC
d_gene: TRBD2; abundance: NA; v_gene: TRBV27; j_gene: TRBJ2-5; CDR3aa: CASSPSGNPPETQYF; CDR3nt: TGTGCCAGCAGCCCGAGCGGGAACCCCCCAGAGACCCAGTACTTC
d_gene: NA; abundance: NA; v_gene: TRBV19; j_gene: TRBJ1-2; CDR3aa: CASSAPYRAPAYGYTF; CDR3nt: TGTGCCAGTAGTGCACCATACCGGGCCCCTGCCTATGGCTACACCTTC
d_gene: NA; abundance: NA; v_gene: TRBV7-2; j_gene: TRBJ2-7; CDR3aa: CASSLAGAGEQYF; CDR3nt: TGTGCCAGCAGCTTAGCAGGGGCGGGGGAGCAGTACTTC